This T cell receptor beta chain came from a study of blood T cell repertoires in COVID-19. Germline V CDR1 and CDR2: PRHDT, FYEKMQ (reference sequence). The CDR3 consists of 15 residues. V gave up 5 bases and J gave up 5 bases; unmatched junction bases: 8. Membership in each cohort depended on participant-reported clinical history. Assay used: immunoSEQ multiplex PCR; TCRdb lists only in-frame clones, some missing. Of about 170,000 clones in the sample, more than 70% were seen once. This sequence originates from a woman in her 50s in a cohort exposed to, infected with or recovered from COVID-19 (not recorded which). The sequenced sample was PBMCs or T cells enriched from blood (not recorded which). The chain employs TRBV13 and TRBJ2-5; TRBD1 matches 10 bases. The CDR3 DNA sequence: TGTGCCAGCAGCCTCGCCGGGACAGGGGCCGAGACCCAGTACTTC. It is translated as CASSLAGTGAETQYF.